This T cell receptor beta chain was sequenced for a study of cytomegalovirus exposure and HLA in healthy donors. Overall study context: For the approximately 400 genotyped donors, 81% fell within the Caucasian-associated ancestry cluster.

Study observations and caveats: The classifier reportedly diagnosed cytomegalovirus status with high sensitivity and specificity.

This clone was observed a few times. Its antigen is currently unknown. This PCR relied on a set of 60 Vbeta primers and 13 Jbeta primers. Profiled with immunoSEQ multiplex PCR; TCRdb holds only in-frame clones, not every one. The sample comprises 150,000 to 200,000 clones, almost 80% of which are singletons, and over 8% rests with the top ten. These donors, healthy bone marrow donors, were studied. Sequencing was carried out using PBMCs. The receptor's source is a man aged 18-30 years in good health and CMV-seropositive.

In DNA form, the CDR3 reads TGTGCCAGCAGTGAGCGGGAGACCCAGTACTTC. As protein: CASSERETQYF. The chain joins TRBV2 to TRBJ2-5; D gene unclear. V lost 3 bases, J lost 5 bases, and 4 bases lay in between. Germline V gene data show CDR1 as SNHLY and CDR2 as FYNNEI. The CDR3 length is 11 residues.